This TCR beta chain comes out of a study of T cells in Graves' hyperthyroidism and ophthalmopathy. This clonotype was observed at least ten times. Trimming removed 2 bases from V and 0 bases from J, with 5 bases in between. CDR3 length: 13 amino acids. CDR1 is SGHRS and CDR2 is YFSETQ in the germline V gene. When ophthalmopathy did not progress within 18 months, Graves' hyperthyroidism was considered stable. Diagnoses were made from clinical symptoms, serum measures (thyroxine and TRAb), thyroid ultrasound and orbital computed tomography. The investigators amplified TCR beta CDR3 regions from RNA transcripts. HTBI primers were the set used in a first-round RT-PCR of the TCR CDR3. TCRdb re-derived calls from the multiplex PCR reads in MiXCR, one entry per CDR3 protein. In the table there are under 400,000 distinct CDR3 sequences, 15% to 20% of which are singletons.

The sequenced sample was blood. The sequence was collected from a woman in her forties or fifties with Graves' hyperthyroidism. The chain couples TRBV5-1 to TRBJ1-1; D remains ambiguous. CDR3 bases: TGCGCCAGCAGCTTTGCGGTGAACACTGAAGCTTTCTTT. Protein sequence: CASSFAVNTEAFF.